This T cell receptor (beta chain) was recorded in a study of blood T cell repertoires in COVID-19. Repertoires were generated with immunoSEQ multiplex PCR, while TCRdb's copy carries only in-frame clones and drops some. The sample lists 30,000 to 40,000 clones; more than 70% were seen once. The CDR3 loop spans 15 amino acids. Germline CDR1 is SGHRS and CDR2 is YFSETQ. V dropped 4 bases and J dropped 1 base, with 14 bases sitting between them. The origin of this receptor is a man at least 80 years old with active or convalescent COVID-19. Sequencing was done on a sample of peripheral blood. The chain carries TRBV5-1 and TRBJ2-5, with a possible D match to TRBD2 (5 bases). CDR3 sequence (DNA): TGCGCCAGCAGCCTTGGATCGAGCGGCCAAGAGACCCAGTACTTC. Translation gives CASSLGSSGQETQYF.